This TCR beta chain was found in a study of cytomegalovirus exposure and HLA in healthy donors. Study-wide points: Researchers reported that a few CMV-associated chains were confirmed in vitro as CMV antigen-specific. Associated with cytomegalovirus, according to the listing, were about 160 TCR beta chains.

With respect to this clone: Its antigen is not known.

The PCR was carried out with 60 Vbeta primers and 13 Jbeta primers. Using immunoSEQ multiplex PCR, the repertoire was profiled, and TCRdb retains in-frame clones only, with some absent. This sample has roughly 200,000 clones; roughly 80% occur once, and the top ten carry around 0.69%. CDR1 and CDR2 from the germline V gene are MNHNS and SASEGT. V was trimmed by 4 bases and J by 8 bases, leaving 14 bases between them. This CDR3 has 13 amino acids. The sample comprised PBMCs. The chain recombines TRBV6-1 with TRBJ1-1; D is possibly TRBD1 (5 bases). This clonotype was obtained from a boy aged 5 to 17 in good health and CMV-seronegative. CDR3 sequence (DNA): TGTGCCAGCAGTGTCGCCGCGGGGACCGAAGCTTTCTTT. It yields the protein CASSVAAGTEAFF.